This T cell receptor beta chain came from a study of OX40 agonist ivuxolimab in advanced cancers. Deletions cut 5 bases from V and 1 base from J, with 14 bases between. Looked up from germline, CDR1 is SGHVS and CDR2 is FNYEAQ. CDR3 length equals 15 residues. Measured with immunoSEQ multiplex PCR; TCRdb has only the in-frame clones, and not every one. The sample yields 20,000 to 25,000 clones, roughly 70% seen once. The specimen was CD4+ or CD8+ T cells sorted from blood, collected in a trial of the OX40 agonist ivuxolimab. The receptor's source is an adult with an advanced solid tumor such as melanoma, head and neck, liver or kidney cancer. The J gene is TRBJ2-5, the V gene TRBV7-6, with TRBD1 as a possible D gene (6 bases). CDR3 residues: CASSLIDRFQETQYF. Here the CDR3 DNA reads TGTGCCAGCAGCCTAATCGACAGGTTCCAAGAGACCCAGTACTTC.